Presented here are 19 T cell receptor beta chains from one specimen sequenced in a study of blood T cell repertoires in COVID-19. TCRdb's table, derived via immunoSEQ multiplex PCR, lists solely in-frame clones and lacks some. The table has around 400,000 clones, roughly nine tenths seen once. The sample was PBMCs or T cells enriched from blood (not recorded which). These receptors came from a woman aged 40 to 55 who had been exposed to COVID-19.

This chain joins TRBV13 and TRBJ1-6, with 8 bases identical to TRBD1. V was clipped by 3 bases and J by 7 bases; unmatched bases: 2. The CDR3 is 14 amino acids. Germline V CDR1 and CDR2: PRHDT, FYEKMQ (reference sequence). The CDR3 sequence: CASSFTGGNSPLHF. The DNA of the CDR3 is TGTGCCAGCAGCTTCACAGGGGGGAATTCACCCCTCCACTTT.

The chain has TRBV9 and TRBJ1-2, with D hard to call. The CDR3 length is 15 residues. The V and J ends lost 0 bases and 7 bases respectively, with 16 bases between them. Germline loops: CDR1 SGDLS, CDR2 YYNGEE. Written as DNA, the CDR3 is TGTGCCAGCAGCGTAGTTCCAGGTCCCCTCGGTGGCTACACCTTC. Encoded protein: CASSVVPGPLGGYTF.

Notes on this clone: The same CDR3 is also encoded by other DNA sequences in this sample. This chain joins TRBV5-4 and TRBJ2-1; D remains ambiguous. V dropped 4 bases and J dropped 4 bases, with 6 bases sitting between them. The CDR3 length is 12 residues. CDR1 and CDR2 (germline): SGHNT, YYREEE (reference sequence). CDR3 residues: CASSPGYNEQFF. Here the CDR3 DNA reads TGTGCCAGCAGCCCCGGTTACAATGAGCAGTTCTTC.

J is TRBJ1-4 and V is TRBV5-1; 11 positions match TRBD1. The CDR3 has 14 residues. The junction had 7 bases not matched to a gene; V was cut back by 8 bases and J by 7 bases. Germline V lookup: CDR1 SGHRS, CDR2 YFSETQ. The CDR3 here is CASRPGTGGEKLFF. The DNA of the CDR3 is TGCGCCAGTCGACCCGGGACAGGGGGTGAAAAACTGTTTTTT.

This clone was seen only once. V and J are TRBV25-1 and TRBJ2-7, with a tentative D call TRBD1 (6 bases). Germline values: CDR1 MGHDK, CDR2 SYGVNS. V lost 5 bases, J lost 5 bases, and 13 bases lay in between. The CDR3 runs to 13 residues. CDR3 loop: CASSTPRGHEQYF. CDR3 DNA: TGTGCCAGCAGTACCCCCAGGGGCCACGAGCAGTACTTC.

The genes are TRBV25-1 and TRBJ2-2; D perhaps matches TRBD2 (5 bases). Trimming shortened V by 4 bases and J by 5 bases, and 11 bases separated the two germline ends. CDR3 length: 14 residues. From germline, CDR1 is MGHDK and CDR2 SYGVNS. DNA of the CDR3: TGTGCCAGCAGTGGGACTGCCCTAACCGGGGAGCTGTTTTTT. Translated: CASSGTALTGELFF.

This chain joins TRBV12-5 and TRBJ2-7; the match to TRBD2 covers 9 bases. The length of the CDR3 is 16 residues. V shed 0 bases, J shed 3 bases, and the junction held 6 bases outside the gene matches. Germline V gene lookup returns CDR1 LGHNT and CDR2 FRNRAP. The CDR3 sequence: CASGLVLGREGYEQYF. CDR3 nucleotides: TGTGCTAGTGGTTTGGTACTGGGGCGGGAGGGCTACGAGCAGTACTTC.

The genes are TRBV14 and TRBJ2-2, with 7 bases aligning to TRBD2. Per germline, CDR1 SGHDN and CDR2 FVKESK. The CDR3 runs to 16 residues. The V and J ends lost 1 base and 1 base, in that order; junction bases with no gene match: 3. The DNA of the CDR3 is TGTGCCAGCAGCCAAGGGGGGGGATTGAACACCGGGGAGCTGTTTTTT. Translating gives CASSQGGGLNTGELFF.

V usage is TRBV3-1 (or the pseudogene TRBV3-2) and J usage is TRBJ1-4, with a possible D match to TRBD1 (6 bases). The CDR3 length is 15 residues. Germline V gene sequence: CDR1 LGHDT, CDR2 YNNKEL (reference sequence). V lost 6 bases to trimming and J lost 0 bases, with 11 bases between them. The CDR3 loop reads CASRQQGSTNEKLFF. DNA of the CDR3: TGTGCCAGCAGACAACAGGGATCAACTAATGAAAAACTGTTTTTT.

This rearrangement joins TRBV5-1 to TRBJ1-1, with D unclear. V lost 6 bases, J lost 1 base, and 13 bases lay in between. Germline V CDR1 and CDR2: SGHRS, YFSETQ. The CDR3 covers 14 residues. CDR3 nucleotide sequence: TGCGCCAGCACCTCCGGACGGGGGAACACTGAAGCTTTCTTT. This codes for CASTSGRGNTEAFF.

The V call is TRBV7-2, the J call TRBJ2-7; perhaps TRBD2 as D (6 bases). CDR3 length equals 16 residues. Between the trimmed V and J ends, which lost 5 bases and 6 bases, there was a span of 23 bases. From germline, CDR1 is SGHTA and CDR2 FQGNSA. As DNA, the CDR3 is TGTGCCAGCAGCCTCCGGGGGAGTAGGGCTTTGGGCGAGCAGTACTTC. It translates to CASSLRGSRALGEQYF.

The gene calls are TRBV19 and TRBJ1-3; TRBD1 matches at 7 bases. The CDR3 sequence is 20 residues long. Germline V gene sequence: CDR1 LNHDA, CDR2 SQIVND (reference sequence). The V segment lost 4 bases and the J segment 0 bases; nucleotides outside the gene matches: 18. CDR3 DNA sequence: TGTGCCAGTAGTAAACGGGACAGCACAAGCGACTACGTCTCTGGAAACACCATATATTTT. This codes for CASSKRDSTSDYVSGNTIYF.

CDR3 bases: TGTGCCAGCGGACAGGGGGCCGAGCAGTACTTC. Residues: CASGQGAEQYF. The chain recombines TRBV2 with TRBJ2-7; 11 positions match TRBD1. CDR1 is SNHLY and CDR2 is FYNNEI in the germline V gene. The CDR3 spans 11 residues. With 8 bases clipped from V and 6 bases from J, the junction kept 0 bases outside the gene matches.

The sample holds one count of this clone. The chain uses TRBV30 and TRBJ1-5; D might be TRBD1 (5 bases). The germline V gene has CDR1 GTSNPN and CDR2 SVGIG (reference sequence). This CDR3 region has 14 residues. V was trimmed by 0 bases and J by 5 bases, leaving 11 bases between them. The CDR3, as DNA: TGTGCCTGGAGTGTAGGGACTACCGATCAGCCCCAGCATTTT. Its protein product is CAWSVGTTDQPQHF.

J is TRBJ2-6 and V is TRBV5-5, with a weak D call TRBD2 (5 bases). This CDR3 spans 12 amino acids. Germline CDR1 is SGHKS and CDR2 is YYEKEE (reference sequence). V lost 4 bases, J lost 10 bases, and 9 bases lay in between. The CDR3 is CASSPRLNVLTF. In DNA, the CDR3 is TGTGCCAGCAGCCCTAGACTAAACGTCCTGACTTTC.

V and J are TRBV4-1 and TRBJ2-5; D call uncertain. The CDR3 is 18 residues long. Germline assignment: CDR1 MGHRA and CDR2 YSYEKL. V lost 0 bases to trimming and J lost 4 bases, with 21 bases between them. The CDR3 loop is CASSQDTPARPVPETQYF. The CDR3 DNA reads TGCGCCAGCAGCCAAGATACCCCCGCGCGGCCAGTCCCAGAGACCCAGTACTTC.

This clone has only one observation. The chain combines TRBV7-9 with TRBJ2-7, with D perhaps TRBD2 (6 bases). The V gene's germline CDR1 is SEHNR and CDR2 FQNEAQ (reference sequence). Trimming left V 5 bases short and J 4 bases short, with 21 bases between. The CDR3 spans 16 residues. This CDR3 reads CASSPRLGGTRYEQYF. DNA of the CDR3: TGTGCCAGCAGCCCCCGTTTAGGCGGGACGCGGTACGAGCAGTACTTC.

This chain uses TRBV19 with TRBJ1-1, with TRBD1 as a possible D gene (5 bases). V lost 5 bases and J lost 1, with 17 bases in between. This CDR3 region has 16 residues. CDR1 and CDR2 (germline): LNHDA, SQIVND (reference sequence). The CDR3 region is CASSRLGRARNTEAFF. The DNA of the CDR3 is TGTGCCAGTAGTCGGCTGGGCAGGGCGAGGAACACTGAAGCTTTCTTT.

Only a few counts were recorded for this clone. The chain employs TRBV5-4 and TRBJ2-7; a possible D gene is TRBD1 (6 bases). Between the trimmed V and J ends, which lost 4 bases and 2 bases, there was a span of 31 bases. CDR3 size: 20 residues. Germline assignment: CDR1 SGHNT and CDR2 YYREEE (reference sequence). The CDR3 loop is CASSLGATPPPFLGTYEQYF. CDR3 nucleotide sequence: TGTGCCAGCAGCCTGGGGGCTACTCCACCCCCGTTTCTTGGAACCTACGAGCAGTACTTC.